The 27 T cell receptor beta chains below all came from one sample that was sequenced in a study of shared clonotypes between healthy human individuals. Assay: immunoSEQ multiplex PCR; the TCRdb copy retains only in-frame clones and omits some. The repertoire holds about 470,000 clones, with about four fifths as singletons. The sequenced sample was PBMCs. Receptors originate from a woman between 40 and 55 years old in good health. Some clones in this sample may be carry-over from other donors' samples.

CDR3 bases: TGTGCCAGCAGCATGGGACAATTAGATACGCAGTATTTT. Translation: CASSMGQLDTQYF. V and J are TRBV7-3 and TRBJ2-3, with D maybe TRBD1 (6 bases). CDR1 and CDR2 from the germline V gene are SGHTA and FQGTGA. There are 13 residues in the CDR3. V was trimmed by 5 bases and J by 5 bases, leaving 11 bases between them.

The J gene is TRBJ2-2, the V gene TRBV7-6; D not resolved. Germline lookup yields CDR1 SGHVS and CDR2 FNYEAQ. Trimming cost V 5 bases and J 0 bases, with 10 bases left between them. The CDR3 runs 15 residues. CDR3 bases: TGTGCCAGCAGCCGTACCCCTTCGAACACCGGGGAGCTGTTTTTT. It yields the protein CASSRTPSNTGELFF.

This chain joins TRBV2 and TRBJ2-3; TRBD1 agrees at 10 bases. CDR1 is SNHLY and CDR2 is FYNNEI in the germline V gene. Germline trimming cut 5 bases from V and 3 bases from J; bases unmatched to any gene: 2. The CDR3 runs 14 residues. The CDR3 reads CASSRQGATDTQYF. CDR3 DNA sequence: TGTGCCAGCAGTCGACAGGGGGCGACAGATACGCAGTATTTT. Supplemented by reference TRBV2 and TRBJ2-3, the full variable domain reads EPEVTQTPSHQVTQMGQEVILRCVPISNHLYFYWYRQILGQKVEFLVSFYNNEISEKSEIFDDQFSVERPDGSNFTLKIRSTKLEDSAMYFCASSRQGATDTQYFGPGTRLTVL.

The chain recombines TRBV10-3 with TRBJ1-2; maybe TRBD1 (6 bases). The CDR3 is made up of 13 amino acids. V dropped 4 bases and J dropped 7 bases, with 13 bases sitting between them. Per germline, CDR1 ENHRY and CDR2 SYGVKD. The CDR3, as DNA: TGTGCCATCAGTGCGTGGGGGCGCCGTGGCTACACCTTC. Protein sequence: CAISAWGRRGYTF.

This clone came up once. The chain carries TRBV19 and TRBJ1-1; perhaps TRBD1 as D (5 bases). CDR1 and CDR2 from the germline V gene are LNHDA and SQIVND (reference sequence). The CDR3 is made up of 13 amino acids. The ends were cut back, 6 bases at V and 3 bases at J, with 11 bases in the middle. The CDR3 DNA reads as TGTGCCAGTAGGGCCCAGGGTGACACTGAAGCTTTCTTT. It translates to CASRAQGDTEAFF.

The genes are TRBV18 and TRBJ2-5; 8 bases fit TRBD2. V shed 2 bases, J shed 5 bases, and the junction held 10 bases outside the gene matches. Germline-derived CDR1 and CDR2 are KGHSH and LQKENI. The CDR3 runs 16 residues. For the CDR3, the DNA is TGTGCCAGCTCACCATTCCGGGGGGGTCGAACGGAGACCCAGTACTTC. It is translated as CASSPFRGGRTETQYF.

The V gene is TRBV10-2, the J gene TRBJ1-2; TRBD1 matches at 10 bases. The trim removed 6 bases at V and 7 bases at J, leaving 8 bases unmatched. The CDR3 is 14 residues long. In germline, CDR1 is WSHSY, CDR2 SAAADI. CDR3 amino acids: CASSDGTGVGGYTF. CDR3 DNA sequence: TGCGCCAGCAGCGACGGGACAGGGGTTGGTGGCTACACCTTC.

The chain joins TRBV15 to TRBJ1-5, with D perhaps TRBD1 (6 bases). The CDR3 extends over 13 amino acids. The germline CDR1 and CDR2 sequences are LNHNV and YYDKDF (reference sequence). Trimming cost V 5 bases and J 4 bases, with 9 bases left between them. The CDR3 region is CATSRQVNQPQHF. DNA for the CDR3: TGTGCCACCAGCCGACAGGTAAATCAGCCCCAGCATTTT.

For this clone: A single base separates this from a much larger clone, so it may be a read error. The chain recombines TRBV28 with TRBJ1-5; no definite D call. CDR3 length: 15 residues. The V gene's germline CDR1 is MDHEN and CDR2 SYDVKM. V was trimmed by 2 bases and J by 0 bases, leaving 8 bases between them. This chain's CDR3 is CASSLGGLSNQPQHF. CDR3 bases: TGTGCCAGCAGTTTAGGCGGGCTTAGCAATCAGCCCCAGCATTTT.

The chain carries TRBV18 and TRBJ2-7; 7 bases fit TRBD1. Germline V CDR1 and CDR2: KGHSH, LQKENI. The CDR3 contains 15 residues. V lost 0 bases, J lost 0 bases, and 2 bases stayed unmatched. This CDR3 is CASSPPDRSSYEQYF. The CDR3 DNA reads TGTGCCAGCTCACCACCGGACAGGAGCTCCTACGAGCAGTACTTC.

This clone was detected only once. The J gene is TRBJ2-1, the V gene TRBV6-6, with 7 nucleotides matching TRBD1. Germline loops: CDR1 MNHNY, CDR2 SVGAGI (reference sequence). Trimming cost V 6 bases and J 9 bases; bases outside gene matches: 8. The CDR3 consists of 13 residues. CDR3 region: CASSPGTDSEQFF. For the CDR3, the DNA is TGTGCCAGCAGCCCTGGGACAGATAGTGAGCAGTTCTTC.

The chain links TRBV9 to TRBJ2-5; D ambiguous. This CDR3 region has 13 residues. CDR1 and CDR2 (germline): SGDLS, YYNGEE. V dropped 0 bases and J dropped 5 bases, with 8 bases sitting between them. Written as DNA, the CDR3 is TGTGCCAGCAGCGTAGGCGCGTCGGAGACCCAGTACTTC. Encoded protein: CASSVGASETQYF.

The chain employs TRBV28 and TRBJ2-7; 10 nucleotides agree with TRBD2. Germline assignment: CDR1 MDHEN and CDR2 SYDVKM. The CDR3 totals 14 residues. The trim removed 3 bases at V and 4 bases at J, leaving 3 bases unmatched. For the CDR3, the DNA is TGTGCCAGCAGTTTTACAGCGGGAGGGTACGAGCAGTACTTC. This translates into CASSFTAGGYEQYF.

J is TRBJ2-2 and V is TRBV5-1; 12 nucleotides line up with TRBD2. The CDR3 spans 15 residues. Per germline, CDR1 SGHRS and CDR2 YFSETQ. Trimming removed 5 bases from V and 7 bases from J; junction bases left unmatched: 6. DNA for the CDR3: TGCGCCAGCAGAGAGCGGACTAGCGGGAACGGGGAGCTGTTTTTT. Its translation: CASRERTSGNGELFF.

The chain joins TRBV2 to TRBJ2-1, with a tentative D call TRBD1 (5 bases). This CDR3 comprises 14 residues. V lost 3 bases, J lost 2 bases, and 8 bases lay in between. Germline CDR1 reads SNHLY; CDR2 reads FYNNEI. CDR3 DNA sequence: TGTGCCAGCAGTGATGAAGGGGCCTACAATGAGCAGTTCTTC. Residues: CASSDEGAYNEQFF.

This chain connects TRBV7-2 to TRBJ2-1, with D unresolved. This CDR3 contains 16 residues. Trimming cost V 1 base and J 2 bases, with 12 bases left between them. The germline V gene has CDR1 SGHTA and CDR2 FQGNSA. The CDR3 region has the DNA TGTGCCAGCAGCTTAGAGACGGCGGTTCCCTACAATGAGCAGTTCTTC. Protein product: CASSLETAVPYNEQFF.

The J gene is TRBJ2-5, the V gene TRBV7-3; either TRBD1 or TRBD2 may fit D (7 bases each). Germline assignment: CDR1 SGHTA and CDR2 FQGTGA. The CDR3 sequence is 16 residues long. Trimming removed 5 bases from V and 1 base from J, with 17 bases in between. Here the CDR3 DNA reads TGTGCCAGCAGCCCCGGGGGGAGGGGGCGCCAAGAGACCCAGTACTTC. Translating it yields CASSPGGRGRQETQYF.

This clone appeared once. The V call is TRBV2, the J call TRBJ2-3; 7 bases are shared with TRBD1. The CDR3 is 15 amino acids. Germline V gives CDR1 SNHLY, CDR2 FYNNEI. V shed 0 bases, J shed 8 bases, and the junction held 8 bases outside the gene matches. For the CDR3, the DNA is TGTGCCAGCAGTGAAGCGAGACAGGGCGCTGGTACGCAGTATTTT. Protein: CASSEARQGAGTQYF. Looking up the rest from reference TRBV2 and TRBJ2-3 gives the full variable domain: EPEVTQTPSHQVTQMGQEVILRCVPISNHLYFYWYRQILGQKVEFLVSFYNNEISEKSEIFDDQFSVERPDGSNFTLKIRSTKLEDSAMYFCASSEARQGAGTQYFGPGTRLTVL.

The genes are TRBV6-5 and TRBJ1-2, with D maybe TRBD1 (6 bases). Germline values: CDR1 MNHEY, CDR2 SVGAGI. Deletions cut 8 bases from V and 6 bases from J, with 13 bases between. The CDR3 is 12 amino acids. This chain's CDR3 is CASRRGGDGYTF. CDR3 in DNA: TGTGCCAGCCGTAGGGGGGGCGATGGCTACACCTTC.

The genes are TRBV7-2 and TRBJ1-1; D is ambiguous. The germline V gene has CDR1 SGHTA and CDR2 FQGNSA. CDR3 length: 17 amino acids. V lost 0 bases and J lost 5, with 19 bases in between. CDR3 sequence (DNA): TGTGCCAGCAGCTTAGCGGGATCTTCCGGCTTACGGACTGAAGCTTTCTTT. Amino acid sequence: CASSLAGSSGLRTEAFF.

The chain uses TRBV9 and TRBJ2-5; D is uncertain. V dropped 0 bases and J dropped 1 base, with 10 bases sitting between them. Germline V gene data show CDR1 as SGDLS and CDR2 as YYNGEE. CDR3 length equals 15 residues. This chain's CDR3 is CASSVGRGSQETQYF. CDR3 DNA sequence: TGTGCCAGCAGCGTAGGAAGAGGAAGCCAAGAGACCCAGTACTTC.

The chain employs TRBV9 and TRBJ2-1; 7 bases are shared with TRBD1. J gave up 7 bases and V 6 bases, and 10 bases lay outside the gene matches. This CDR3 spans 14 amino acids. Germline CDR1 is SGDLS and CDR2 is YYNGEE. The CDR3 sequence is CASNRGRIGNEQFF. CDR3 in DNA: TGTGCCAGCAACAGGGGAAGGATAGGAAATGAGCAGTTCTTC.

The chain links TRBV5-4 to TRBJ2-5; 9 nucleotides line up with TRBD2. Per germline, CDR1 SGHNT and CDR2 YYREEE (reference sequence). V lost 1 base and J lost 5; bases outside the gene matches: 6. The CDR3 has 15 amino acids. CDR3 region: CASSLSSGRSETQYF. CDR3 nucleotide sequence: TGTGCCAGCAGCTTGTCCAGCGGGAGGTCGGAGACCCAGTACTTC.

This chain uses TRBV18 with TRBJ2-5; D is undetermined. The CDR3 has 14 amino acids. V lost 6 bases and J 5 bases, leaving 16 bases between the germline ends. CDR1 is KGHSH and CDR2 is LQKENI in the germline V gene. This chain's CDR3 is CASSTTLGSETQYF. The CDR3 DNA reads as TGTGCCAGCTCTACCACGCTTGGGTCGGAGACCCAGTACTTC. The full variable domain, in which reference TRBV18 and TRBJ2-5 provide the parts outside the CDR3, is NAGVMQNPRHLVRRRGQEARLRCSPMKGHSHVYWYRQLPEEGLKFMVYLQKENIIDESGMPKERFSAEFPKEGPSILRIQQVVRGDSAAYFCASSTTLGSETQYFGPGTRLLVL.

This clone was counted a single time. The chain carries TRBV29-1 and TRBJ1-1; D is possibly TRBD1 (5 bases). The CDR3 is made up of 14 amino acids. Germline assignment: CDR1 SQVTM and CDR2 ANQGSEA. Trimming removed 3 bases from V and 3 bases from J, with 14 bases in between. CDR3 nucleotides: TGCAGCGTTGACCCGGGACCACAGGACACTGAAGCTTTCTTT. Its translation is CSVDPGPQDTEAFF.

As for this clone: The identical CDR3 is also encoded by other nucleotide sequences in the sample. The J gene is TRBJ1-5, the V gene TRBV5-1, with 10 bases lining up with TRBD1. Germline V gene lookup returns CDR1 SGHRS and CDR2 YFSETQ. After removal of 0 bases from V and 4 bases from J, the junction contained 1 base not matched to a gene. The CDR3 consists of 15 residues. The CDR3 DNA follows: TGCGCCAGCAGCTTGGGGACAGGGGGGAATCAGCCCCAGCATTTT. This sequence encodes CASSLGTGGNQPQHF. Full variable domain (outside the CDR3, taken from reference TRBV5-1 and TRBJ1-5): KAGVTQTPRYLIKTRGQQVTLSCSPISGHRSVSWYQQTPGQGLQFLFEYFSETQRNKGNFPGRFSGRQFSNSRSEMNVSTLELGDSALYLCASSLGTGGNQPQHFGDGTRLSIL.

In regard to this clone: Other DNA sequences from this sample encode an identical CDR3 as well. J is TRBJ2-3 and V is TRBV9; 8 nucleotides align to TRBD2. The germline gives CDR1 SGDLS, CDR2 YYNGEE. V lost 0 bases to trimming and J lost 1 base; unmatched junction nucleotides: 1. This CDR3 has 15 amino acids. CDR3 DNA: TGTGCCAGCAGCGTAGGAGCGGGGGGCACAGATACGCAGTATTTT. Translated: CASSVGAGGTDTQYF.